The subject of this entry is one T cell receptor beta chain. The sample originates from a study of cytomegalovirus exposure and HLA in healthy donors. Researchers ran the PCR with 60 Vbeta and 13 Jbeta primers. The protocol was immunoSEQ multiplex PCR, while the TCRdb copy is restricted to in-frame clones and leaves out a portion. The data contain 150,000 to 200,000 clones, roughly three quarters of them singletons. Sequencing was done on a sample of PBMCs. The TCR comes from a woman aged 45-59 years in good health and CMV-seronegative.

The CDR3 sequence: CASSPTGSNEKLFF. The CDR3 bases are TGTGCCAGCAGCCCGACAGGGAGTAATGAAAAACTGTTTTTT. The chain links TRBV6-6 to TRBJ1-4; 7 bases match TRBD1. Trimming cost V 6 bases and J 4 bases; bases outside gene matches: 5. This CDR3 is 14 amino acids long. Germline-derived CDR1 and CDR2 are MNHNY and SVGAGI (reference sequence).